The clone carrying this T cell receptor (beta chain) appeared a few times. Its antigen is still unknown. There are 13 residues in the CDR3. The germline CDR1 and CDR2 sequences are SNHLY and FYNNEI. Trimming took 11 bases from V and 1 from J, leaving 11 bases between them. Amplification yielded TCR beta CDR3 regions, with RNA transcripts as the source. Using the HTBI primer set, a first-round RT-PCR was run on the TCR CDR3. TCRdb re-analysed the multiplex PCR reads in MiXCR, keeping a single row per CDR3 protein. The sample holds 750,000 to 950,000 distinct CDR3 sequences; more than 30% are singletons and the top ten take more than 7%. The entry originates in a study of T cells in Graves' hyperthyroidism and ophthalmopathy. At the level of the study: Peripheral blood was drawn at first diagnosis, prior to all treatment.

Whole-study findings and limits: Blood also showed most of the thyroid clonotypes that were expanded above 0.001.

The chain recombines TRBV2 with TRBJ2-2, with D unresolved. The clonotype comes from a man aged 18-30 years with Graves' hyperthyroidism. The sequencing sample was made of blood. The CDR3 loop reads CAGVDGNTGELFF. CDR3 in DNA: TGTGCCGGGGTCGACGGGAACACCGGGGAGCTGTTTTTT.